The present TCR beta chain was sequenced within a study of long-term antiretroviral therapy in people with HIV. A single count supports this clone. CDR1 and CDR2 (germline): SGHTA, FQGTGA. V gave up 3 bases and J gave up 5 bases; unmatched junction bases: 5. This CDR3 has 15 amino acids. A v3.0 immunoSEQ assay was performed at survey level. Using immunoSEQ multiplex PCR, the repertoire was profiled, and TCRdb retains in-frame clones only, with some absent. The sample contains around 30,000 clones, around 90% of which appear only once. J is TRBJ2-1 and V is TRBV7-3; 9 bases are a match to TRBD1. The specimen was unsorted PBMCs, collected 1.1 years after starting antiretroviral therapy. The clonotype comes from a man aged 18 to 35 with HIV. The CDR3 coding sequence is TGTGCCAGCAGCTTTTCCGGGACAGGGAACAATGAGCAGTTCTTC. Protein: CASSFSGTGNNEQFF.